Detailed here is one T cell receptor beta chain. No antigen is known for it. These data originate in a study of a mutant IDH1 vaccine in newly diagnosed glioma. Overall study context: The start of vaccination came 4-6 weeks after radiotherapy alone, or with temozolomide cycles.

The CDR3 totals 14 residues. V dropped 3 bases and J dropped 3 bases, with 9 bases sitting between them. Germline V gene sequence: CDR1 GTSNPN, CDR2 SVGIG (reference sequence). Indicated time point: week 23, last vaccination. The investigators gave 300 ug of mutant IDH1 20-mer peptide in each vaccine dose, together with topical imiquimod. Using immunoSEQ multiplex PCR, the repertoire was profiled, and TCRdb retains in-frame clones only, with some absent. The sample holds some 30,000 clones, more than 75% seen once. The material was PBMCs, obtained from a glioma patient whose treatment included an IDH1 peptide vaccine. J is TRBJ1-6 and V is TRBV30; D uncertain. The sequence was obtained from a man aged 40-55 years with glioma. The CDR3 nucleotides are TGTGCCTGGAGGGCGGCATACTATAATTCACCCCTCCACTTT. Translating it yields CAWRAAYYNSPLHF.